This T cell receptor beta chain appears in the sequencing data of a study of T cell repertoires in cytomegalovirus infection. In its sample, this clonotype was seen many times. Its antigen is unknown. One entry per CDR3 protein, called by TCRdb with MiXCR from the reads. The table includes approximately 140,000 distinct CDR3 sequences, roughly 25% detected once. V was pared by 4 bases and J by 2 bases, with 12 bases between. CDR1 and CDR2 from the germline V gene are SGHTA and FQGNSA. CDR3 size: 14 residues. The material sequenced was PBMCs, sequenced either directly or after in vitro stimulation (not recorded which). This TCR was recovered from a human donor in good health (CMV status not recorded). Some clones in this sample may be carry-over from other donors' samples. V is TRBV7-2 and J is TRBJ2-7; D gene unclear. CDR3 coding DNA: TGTGCCAGCAGCTCCCAGGACGGCACCTACGAGCAGTACTTC. Its translation is CASSSQDGTYEQYF. Using reference TRBV7-2 and TRBJ2-7 for the parts outside the CDR3, the full variable domain is GAGVSQSPSNKVTEKGKDVELRCDPISGHTALYWYRQSLGQGLEFLIYFQGNSAPDKSGLPSDRFSAERTGGSVSTLTIQRTQQEDSAVYLCASSSQDGTYEQYFGPGTRLTVT.